This T cell receptor beta chain emerged from a study of blood T cell repertoires in COVID-19. Here immunoSEQ multiplex PCR was the method, and the copy in TCRdb shows in-frame clones only, minus some. Of around 480,000 clones in the sample, 87% were seen once. CDR3 size: 13 residues. Deletions cut 4 bases from V and 10 bases from J, with 16 bases between. Germline V lookup: CDR1 LGHDT, CDR2 YNNKEL (reference sequence). Participants, about 18 to 95 years old, spanned about 26 US areas. The sequence was obtained from a woman aged 18-29 years who had recovered from COVID-19. The source material was PBMCs or T cells enriched from blood (not recorded which). V gene TRBV3-1 (or the pseudogene TRBV3-2) combines with J gene TRBJ1-1; possibly TRBD1 for D (6 bases). In DNA, the CDR3 is TGTGCCAGCAGCCCAGTAACGGGGGGCCGAGCTTTCTTT. It translates to CASSPVTGGRAFF.